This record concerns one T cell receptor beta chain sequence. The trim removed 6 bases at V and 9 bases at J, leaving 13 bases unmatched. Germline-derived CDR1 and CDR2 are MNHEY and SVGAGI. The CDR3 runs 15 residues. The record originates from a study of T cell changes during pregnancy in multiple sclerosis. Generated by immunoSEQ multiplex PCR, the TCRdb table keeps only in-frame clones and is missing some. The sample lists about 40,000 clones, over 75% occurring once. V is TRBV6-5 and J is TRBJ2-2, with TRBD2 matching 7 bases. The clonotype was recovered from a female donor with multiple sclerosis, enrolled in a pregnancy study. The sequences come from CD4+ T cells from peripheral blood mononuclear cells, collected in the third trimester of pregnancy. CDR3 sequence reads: CASSLSGGAARELFF. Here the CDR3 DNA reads TGTGCCAGCAGCCTTTCGGGAGGAGCTGCCCGGGAGCTGTTTTTT.